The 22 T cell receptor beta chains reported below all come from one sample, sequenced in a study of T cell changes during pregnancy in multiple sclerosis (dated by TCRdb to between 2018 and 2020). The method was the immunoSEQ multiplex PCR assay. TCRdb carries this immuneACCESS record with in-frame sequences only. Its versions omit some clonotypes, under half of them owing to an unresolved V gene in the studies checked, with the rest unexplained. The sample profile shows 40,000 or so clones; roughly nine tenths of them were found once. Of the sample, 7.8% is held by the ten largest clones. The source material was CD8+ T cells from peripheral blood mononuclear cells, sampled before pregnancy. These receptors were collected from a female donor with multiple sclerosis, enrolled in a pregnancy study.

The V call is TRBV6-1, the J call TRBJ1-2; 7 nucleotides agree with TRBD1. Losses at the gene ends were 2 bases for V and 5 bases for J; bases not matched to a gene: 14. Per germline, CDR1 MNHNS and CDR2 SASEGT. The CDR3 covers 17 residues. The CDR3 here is CASSETGQTPPDYGYTF. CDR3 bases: TGTGCCAGCAGTGAAACGGGACAGACACCTCCCGATTATGGCTACACCTTC.

The CDR3 DNA reads as TGTGCCAGCAGCTTGGGACTACTCTACGAGCAGTACTTC. This gives the protein CASSLGLLYEQYF. The chain carries TRBV7-8 and TRBJ2-7; 7 bases are shared with TRBD2. V lost 3 bases and J lost 3; bases outside the gene matches: 2. CDR3 length equals 13 residues. CDR1 is SGHVS, CDR2 FQNEAQ, per germline.

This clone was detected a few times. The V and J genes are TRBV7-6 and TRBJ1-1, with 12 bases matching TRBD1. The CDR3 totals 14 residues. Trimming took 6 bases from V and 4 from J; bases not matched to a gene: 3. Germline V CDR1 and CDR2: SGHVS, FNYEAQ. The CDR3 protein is CASRPGQGATEAFF. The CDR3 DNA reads TGTGCCAGCAGACCGGGACAGGGGGCCACTGAAGCTTTCTTT.

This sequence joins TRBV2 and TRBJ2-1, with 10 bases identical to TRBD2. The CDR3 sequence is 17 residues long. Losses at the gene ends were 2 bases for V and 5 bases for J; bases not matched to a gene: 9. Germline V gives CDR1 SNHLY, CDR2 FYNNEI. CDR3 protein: CASSEKGGTSVDNEQFF. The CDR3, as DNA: TGTGCCAGCAGTGAAAAGGGCGGGACTAGCGTGGACAATGAGCAGTTCTTC.

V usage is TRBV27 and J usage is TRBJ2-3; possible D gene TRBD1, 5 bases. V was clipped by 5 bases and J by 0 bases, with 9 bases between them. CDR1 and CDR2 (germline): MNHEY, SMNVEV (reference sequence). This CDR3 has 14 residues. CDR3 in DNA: TGTGCCAGCAGTGAGCAGGGCAGCACAGATACGCAGTATTTT. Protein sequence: CASSEQGSTDTQYF.

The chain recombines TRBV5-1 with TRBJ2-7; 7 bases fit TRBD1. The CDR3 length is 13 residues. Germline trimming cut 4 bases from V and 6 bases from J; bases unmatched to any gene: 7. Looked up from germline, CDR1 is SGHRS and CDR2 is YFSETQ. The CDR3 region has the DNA TGCGCCAGCAGCCTCAGACAGGGTCCCGAGCAGTACTTC. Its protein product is CASSLRQGPEQYF.

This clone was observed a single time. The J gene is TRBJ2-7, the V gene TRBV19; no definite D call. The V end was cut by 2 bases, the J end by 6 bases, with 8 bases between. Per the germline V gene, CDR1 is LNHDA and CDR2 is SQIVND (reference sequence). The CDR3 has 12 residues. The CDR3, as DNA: TGTGCCAGTAGTATAAGTCCGGGCGAGCAGTACTTC. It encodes CASSISPGEQYF.

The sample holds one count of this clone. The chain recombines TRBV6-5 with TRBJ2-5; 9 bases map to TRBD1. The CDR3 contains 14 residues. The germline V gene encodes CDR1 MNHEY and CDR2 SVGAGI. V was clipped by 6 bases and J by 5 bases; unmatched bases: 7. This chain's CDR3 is CASSLGQGYETQYF. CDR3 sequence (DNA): TGTGCCAGCAGCCTTGGACAGGGGTACGAGACCCAGTACTTC.

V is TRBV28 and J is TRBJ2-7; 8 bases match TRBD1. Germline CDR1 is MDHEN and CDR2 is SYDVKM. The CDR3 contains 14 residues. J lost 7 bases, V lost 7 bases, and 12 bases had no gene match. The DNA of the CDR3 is TGTGCCAGCAACTTATGGACAGGGATTGGGGAGCAGTACTTC. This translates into CASNLWTGIGEQYF.

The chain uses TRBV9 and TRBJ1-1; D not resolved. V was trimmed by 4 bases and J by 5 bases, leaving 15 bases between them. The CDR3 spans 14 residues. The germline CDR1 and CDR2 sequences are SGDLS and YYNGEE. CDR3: CASSFRGEGTEAFF. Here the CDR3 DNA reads TGTGCCAGCAGCTTTCGGGGAGAAGGTACTGAAGCTTTCTTT.

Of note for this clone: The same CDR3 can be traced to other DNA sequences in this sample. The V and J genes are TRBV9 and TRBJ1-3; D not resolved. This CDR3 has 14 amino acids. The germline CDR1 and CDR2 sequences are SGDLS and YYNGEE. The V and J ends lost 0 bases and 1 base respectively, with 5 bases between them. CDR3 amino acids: CASSVAGSGNTIYF. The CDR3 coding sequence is TGTGCCAGCAGCGTAGCAGGTTCTGGAAACACCATATATTTT.

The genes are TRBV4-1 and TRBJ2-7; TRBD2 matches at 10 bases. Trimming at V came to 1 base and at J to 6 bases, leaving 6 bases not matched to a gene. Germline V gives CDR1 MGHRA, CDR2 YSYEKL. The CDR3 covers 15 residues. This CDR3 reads CASSQGPGLATEQYF. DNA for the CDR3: TGCGCCAGCAGCCAAGGTCCGGGACTAGCGACCGAGCAGTACTTC.

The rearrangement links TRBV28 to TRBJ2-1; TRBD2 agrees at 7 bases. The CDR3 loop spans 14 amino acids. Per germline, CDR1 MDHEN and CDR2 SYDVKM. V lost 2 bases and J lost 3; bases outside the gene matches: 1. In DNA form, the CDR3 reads TGTGCCAGCAGTTTAGCGGGAGTCTACAATGAGCAGTTCTTC. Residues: CASSLAGVYNEQFF.

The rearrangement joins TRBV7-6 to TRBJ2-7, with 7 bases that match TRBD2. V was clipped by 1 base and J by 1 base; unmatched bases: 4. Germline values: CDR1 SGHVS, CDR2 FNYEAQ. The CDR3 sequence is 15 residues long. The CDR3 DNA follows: TGTGCCAGCAGCTTAGAAGTCGGGGGGTCCTACGAGCAGTACTTC. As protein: CASSLEVGGSYEQYF.

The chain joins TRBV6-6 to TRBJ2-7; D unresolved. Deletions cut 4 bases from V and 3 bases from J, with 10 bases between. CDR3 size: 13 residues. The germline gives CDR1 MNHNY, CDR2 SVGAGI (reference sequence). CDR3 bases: TGTGCCAGCAGTTCTCCCAGTAACTACGAGCAGTACTTC. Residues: CASSSPSNYEQYF.

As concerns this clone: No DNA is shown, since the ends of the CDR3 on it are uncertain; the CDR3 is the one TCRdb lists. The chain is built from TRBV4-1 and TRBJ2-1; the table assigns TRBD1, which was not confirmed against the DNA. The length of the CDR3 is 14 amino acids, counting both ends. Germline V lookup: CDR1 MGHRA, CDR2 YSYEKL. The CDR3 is CASSQVGTGTGLFF.

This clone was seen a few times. CDR3 in amino acids: CASRVAASTDTQYF. In DNA, the CDR3 is TGTGCCAGCCGTGTAGCGGCTAGCACAGATACGCAGTATTTT. The gene calls are TRBV27 and TRBJ2-3, with TRBD2 as a possible D gene (6 bases). From germline, CDR1 is MNHEY and CDR2 SMNVEV (reference sequence). The CDR3 extends over 14 amino acids. V was clipped by 8 bases and J by 0 bases, with 12 bases between them.

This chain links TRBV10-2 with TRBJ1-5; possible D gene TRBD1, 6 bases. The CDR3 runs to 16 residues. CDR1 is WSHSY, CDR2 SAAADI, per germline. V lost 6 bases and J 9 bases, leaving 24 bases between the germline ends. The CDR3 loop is CASSENPGAPLGPQHF. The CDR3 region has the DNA TGCGCCAGCAGCGAGAATCCAGGGGCGCCTCTGGGGCCCCAGCATTTT.

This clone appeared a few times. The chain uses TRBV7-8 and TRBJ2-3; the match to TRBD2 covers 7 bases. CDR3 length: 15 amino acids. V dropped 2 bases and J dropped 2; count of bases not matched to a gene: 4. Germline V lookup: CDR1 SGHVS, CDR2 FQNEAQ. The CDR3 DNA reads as TGTGCCAGCAGCTTACTCGGGACTACCACAGATACGCAGTATTTT. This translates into CASSLLGTTTDTQYF.

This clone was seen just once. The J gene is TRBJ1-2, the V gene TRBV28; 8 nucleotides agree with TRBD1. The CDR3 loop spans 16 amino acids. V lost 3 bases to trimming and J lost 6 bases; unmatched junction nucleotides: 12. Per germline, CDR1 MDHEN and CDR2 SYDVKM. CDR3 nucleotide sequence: TGTGCCAGCAGTTTTAATCACAGGGGGGGTTTGGATGGCTACACCTTC. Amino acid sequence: CASSFNHRGGLDGYTF.

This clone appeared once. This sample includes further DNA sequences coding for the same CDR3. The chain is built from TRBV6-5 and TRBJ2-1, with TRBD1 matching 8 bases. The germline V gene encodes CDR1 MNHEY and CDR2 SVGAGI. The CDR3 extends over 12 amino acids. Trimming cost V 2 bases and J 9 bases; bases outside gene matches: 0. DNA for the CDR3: TGTGCCAGCAGTTACGGGACAGGTGAGCAGTTCTTC. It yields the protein CASSYGTGEQFF.

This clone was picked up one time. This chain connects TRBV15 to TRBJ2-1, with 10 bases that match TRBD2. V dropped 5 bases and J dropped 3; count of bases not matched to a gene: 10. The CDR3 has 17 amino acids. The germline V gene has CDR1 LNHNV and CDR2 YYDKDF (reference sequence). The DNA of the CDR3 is TGTGCCACCAGCCCAAACCTATCTAGCGGGAGCTACAATGAGCAGTTCTTC. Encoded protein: CATSPNLSSGSYNEQFF.